A selection of T cell receptor beta chains follows, all from one sample in a study of beta chain features in type 1 diabetes. The table came from immunoSEQ multiplex PCR; TCRdb's copy has only in-frame clones and leaves some out. The sample holds about 230,000 clones, 9.6% seen once. Specimen: naive CD4+ T cells from blood. The origin of the receptors is a woman younger than 30 in good health. CDR3s include the opening cysteine and the closing phenylalanine or tryptophan. Fields, in order: J gene, V gene, D gene, clone size, CDR3 protein, CDR3 DNA. The D gene is left open where the match is weak. Size is omitted from some rows. Given values are once, few, many or a class for expanded clones.

J gene: TRBJ1-5
V gene: TRBV5-6
D gene: .
clone size: .
CDR3 protein: CASSLYDRSNQPQHF
CDR3 DNA: TGTGCCAGCAGCCTGTACGACAGGAGCAATCAGCCCCAGCATTTT

J gene: TRBJ1-5
V gene: TRBV2
D gene: TRBD1
clone size: .
CDR3 protein: CASRGQGSNQPQHF
CDR3 DNA: TGTGCCAGCAGGGGACAGGGTAGCAATCAGCCCCAGCATTTT

J gene: TRBJ1-2
V gene: TRBV7-9
D gene: TRBD1
clone size: .
CDR3 protein: CASSGRGLGYTF
CDR3 DNA: TGTGCCAGCAGCGGCAGGGGGCTTGGCTACACCTTC

J gene: TRBJ2-4
V gene: TRBV6-5
D gene: .
clone size: .
CDR3 protein: CASSFGQLAKNIQYF
CDR3 DNA: TGTGCCAGCAGCTTTGGACAGTTAGCCAAAAACATTCAGTACTTC

J gene: TRBJ1-4
V gene: TRBV27
D gene: .
clone size: few
CDR3 protein: CASKPLRVATNEKLFF
CDR3 DNA: TGTGCCAGCAAGCCTCTGCGGGTTGCAACTAATGAAAAACTGTTTTTT

J gene: TRBJ2-5
V gene: TRBV6-1
D gene: .
clone size: few
CDR3 protein: CASSEPTGLGETQYF
CDR3 DNA: TGTGCCAGCAGCGAACCTACAGGGTTGGGGGAGACCCAGTACTTC

J gene: TRBJ2-7
V gene: TRBV28
D gene: .
clone size: few
CDR3 protein: CASSLGGGGYEQYF
CDR3 DNA: TGTGCCAGCAGTTTAGGAGGGGGCGGCTACGAGCAGTACTTC

J gene: TRBJ2-2
V gene: TRBV7-3
D gene: .
clone size: .
CDR3 protein: CASSFSGAGGELFF
CDR3 DNA: TGTGCCAGCAGCTTCTCAGGGGCGGGCGGGGAGCTGTTTTTT

J gene: TRBJ2-3
V gene: TRBV30
D gene: .
clone size: few
CDR3 protein: CAWSVRARGSYTQYF
CDR3 DNA: TGTGCCTGGAGTGTACGGGCCCGAGGGTCCTATACGCAGTATTTT

J gene: TRBJ2-1
V gene: TRBV4-2
D gene: TRBD1
clone size: few
CDR3 protein: CASSQRGQGSSYNEQFF
CDR3 DNA: TGTGCCAGCAGCCAAAGAGGACAGGGGAGCTCCTACAATGAGCAGTTCTTC

J gene: TRBJ2-3
V gene: TRBV5-1
D gene: .
clone size: once
CDR3 protein: CASSLVPGAVTQYF
CDR3 DNA: TGCGCCAGCAGCTTGGTTCCGGGAGCAGTTACGCAGTATTTT

J gene: TRBJ2-2
V gene: TRBV7-9
D gene: TRBD2
clone size: few
CDR3 protein: CASSLIQTSGIATGELFF
CDR3 DNA: TGTGCCAGCAGCTTAATCCAAACTAGCGGGATAGCAACCGGGGAGCTGTTTTTT

J gene: TRBJ1-1
V gene: TRBV28
D gene: .
clone size: few
CDR3 protein: CATGGGSTEAFF
CDR3 DNA: TGTGCCACCGGGGGGGGCTCGACTGAAGCTTTCTTT

J gene: TRBJ1-2
V gene: TRBV5-1
D gene: TRBD1
clone size: few
CDR3 protein: CASRPGQGISDGYTF
CDR3 DNA: TGCGCCAGCAGACCGGGACAGGGGATTTCTGATGGCTACACCTTC

J gene: TRBJ2-2
V gene: TRBV25-1
D gene: TRBD2
clone size: .
CDR3 protein: CASSGLADTGELFF
CDR3 DNA: TGTGCCAGCAGTGGACTAGCGGATACCGGGGAGCTGTTTTTT

J gene: TRBJ2-1
V gene: TRBV19
D gene: TRBD1
clone size: few
CDR3 protein: CASRQGAYNEQFF
CDR3 DNA: TGTGCCAGTAGGCAGGGGGCTTACAATGAGCAGTTCTTC

J gene: TRBJ1-5
V gene: TRBV18
D gene: .
clone size: few
CDR3 protein: CASSPGSGPHQPQHF
CDR3 DNA: TGTGCCAGCTCACCAGGTTCAGGGCCCCATCAGCCCCAGCATTTT

J gene: TRBJ2-6
V gene: TRBV7-9
D gene: .
clone size: few
CDR3 protein: CASSLDRAGANVLTF
CDR3 DNA: TGTGCCAGCAGCTTAGACCGAGCGGGGGCCAACGTCCTGACTTTC

J gene: TRBJ1-2
V gene: TRBV29-1
D gene: .
clone size: few
CDR3 protein: CSVGFRQGDGYTF
CDR3 DNA: TGCAGCGTTGGATTCCGGCAGGGTGATGGCTACACCTTC

J gene: TRBJ1-1
V gene: TRBV7-9
D gene: TRBD1
clone size: many
CDR3 protein: CASSFGTGANTEAFF
CDR3 DNA: TGTGCCAGCAGCTTCGGAACAGGGGCGAACACTGAAGCTTTCTTT

J gene: TRBJ1-1
V gene: TRBV30
D gene: .
clone size: few
CDR3 protein: CAWSPPPRVNTEAFF
CDR3 DNA: TGTGCCTGGAGTCCCCCTCCTCGGGTGAACACTGAAGCTTTCTTT

J gene: TRBJ2-1
V gene: TRBV6-5
D gene: .
clone size: .
CDR3 protein: CASRLRDNTYNEQFF
CDR3 DNA: TGTGCCAGCAGACTCCGGGACAACACTTACAATGAGCAGTTCTTC

J gene: TRBJ2-2
V gene: TRBV5-4
D gene: .
clone size: .
CDR3 protein: CASRRTTDNTGELFF
CDR3 DNA: TGTGCCAGCAGAAGGACGACAGATAACACCGGGGAGCTGTTTTTT

J gene: TRBJ1-1
V gene: TRBV5-1
D gene: TRBD1
clone size: few
CDR3 protein: CASSFGQGADTEAFF
CDR3 DNA: TGCGCCAGCAGCTTCGGACAGGGGGCGGACACTGAAGCTTTCTTT

J gene: TRBJ2-1
V gene: TRBV5-1
D gene: .
clone size: .
CDR3 protein: CASSKGLQLNNEQFF
CDR3 DNA: TGCGCCAGCAGCAAGGGACTTCAGCTTAACAATGAGCAGTTCTTC

J gene: TRBJ2-2
V gene: TRBV6-1
D gene: .
clone size: few
CDR3 protein: CASSEGPSLGELFF
CDR3 DNA: TGTGCCAGCAGTGAAGGGCCATCCCTCGGGGAGCTGTTTTTT

J gene: TRBJ2-3
V gene: TRBV7-9
D gene: TRBD2
clone size: few
CDR3 protein: CASSPRPPGLAGGDTQYF
CDR3 DNA: TGTGCCAGCAGCCCCCGGCCCCCGGGACTAGCGGGAGGGGATACGCAGTATTTT

J gene: TRBJ2-1
V gene: TRBV28
D gene: TRBD2
clone size: .
CDR3 protein: CASSLGTSGISPGGFF
CDR3 DNA: TGTGCCAGCAGTTTGGGGACTAGCGGGATCTCTCCCGGGGGGTTCTTC

J gene: TRBJ1-5
V gene: TRBV9
D gene: TRBD1
clone size: .
CDR3 protein: CASSVTGQGKPSNQPQHF
CDR3 DNA: TGTGCCAGCAGCGTAACAGGACAGGGGAAGCCTAGCAATCAGCCCCAGCATTTT

J gene: TRBJ2-7
V gene: TRBV6-6
D gene: .
clone size: few
CDR3 protein: CASSKLIKRGGSEQYF
CDR3 DNA: TGTGCCAGCAGTAAACTCATAAAGAGGGGGGGAAGCGAGCAGTACTTC

J gene: TRBJ1-6
V gene: TRBV9
D gene: .
clone size: .
CDR3 protein: CASSVEGRVDSPLHF
CDR3 DNA: TGTGCCAGCAGCGTAGAGGGCAGGGTGGATTCACCCCTCCACTTT

J gene: TRBJ1-2
V gene: TRBV18
D gene: TRBD1
clone size: .
CDR3 protein: CASSPPNRGNYGYTF
CDR3 DNA: TGTGCCAGCTCACCCCCGAACAGGGGGAACTATGGCTACACCTTC

J gene: TRBJ2-1
V gene: TRBV7-6
D gene: .
clone size: few
CDR3 protein: CASSLAERAHGGEQFF
CDR3 DNA: TGTGCCAGCAGCTTAGCGGAGCGGGCGCACGGAGGTGAGCAGTTCTTC

J gene: TRBJ2-7
V gene: TRBV2
D gene: .
clone size: few
CDR3 protein: CASSDSTYSYEQYF
CDR3 DNA: TGTGCCAGCTCGGACAGCACCTACTCCTACGAGCAGTACTTC

J gene: TRBJ2-3
V gene: TRBV6-1
D gene: .
clone size: few
CDR3 protein: CASSEFRDTQYF
CDR3 DNA: TGTGCCAGCAGTGAATTCAGGGATACGCAGTATTTT

J gene: TRBJ2-7
V gene: TRBV2
D gene: .
clone size: few
CDR3 protein: CASSDNRRDDLYF
CDR3 DNA: TGTGCCAGCAGTGATAACCGGCGGGACGATCTGTACTTC

J gene: TRBJ2-1
V gene: TRBV6-1
D gene: .
clone size: few
CDR3 protein: CASRTDASSTEQFF
CDR3 DNA: TGTGCCAGCAGAACGGATGCTAGCAGCACTGAGCAGTTCTTC